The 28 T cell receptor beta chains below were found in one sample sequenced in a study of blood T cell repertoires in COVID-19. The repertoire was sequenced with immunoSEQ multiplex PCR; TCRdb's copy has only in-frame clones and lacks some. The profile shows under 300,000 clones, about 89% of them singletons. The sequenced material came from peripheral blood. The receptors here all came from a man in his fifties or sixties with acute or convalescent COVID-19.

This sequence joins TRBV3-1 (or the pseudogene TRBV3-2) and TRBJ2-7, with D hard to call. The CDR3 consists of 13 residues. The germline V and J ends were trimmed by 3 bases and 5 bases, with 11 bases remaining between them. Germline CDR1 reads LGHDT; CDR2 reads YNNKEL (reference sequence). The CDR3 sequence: CASSQTPAHEQYF. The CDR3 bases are TGTGCCAGCAGCCAGACTCCGGCCCACGAGCAGTACTTC.

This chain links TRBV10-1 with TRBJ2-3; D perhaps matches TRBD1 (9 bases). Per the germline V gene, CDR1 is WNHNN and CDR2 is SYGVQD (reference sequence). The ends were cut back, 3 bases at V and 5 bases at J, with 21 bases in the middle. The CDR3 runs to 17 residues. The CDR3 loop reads CASSDGTGTSLGDTQYF. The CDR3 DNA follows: TGCGCCAGCAGTGACGGGACAGGGACTAGTTTAGGAGATACGCAGTATTTT.

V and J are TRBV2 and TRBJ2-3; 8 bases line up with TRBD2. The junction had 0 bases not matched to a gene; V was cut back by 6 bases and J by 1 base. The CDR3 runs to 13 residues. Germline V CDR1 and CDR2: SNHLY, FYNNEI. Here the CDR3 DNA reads TGTGCCAGCAGCGGGGGGGGCACAGATACGCAGTATTTT. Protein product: CASSGGGTDTQYF.

The CDR3 DNA reads TGTGCCAGCCGCCAGTTTCAGGGGTCTAATGAAAAACTGTTTTTT. It codes for CASRQFQGSNEKLFF. The chain has TRBV6-5 and TRBJ1-4, with D possibly matching TRBD1 (6 bases). The V end was cut by 8 bases, the J end by 3 bases, with 16 bases between. The CDR3 has 15 residues. Germline CDR1 and CDR2: MNHEY and SVGAGI.

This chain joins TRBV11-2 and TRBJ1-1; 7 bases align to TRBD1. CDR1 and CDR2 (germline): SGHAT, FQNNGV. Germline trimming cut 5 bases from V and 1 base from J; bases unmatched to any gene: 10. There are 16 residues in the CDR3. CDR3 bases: TGTGCCAGCAGCCTTCACCCGGGACAGCCGAACACTGAAGCTTTCTTT. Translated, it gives CASSLHPGQPNTEAFF. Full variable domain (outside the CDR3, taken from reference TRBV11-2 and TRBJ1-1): EAGVAQSPRYKIIEKRQSVAFWCNPISGHATLYWYQQILGQGPKLLIQFQNNGVVDDSQLPKDRFSAERLKGVDSTLKIQPAKLEDSAVYLCASSLHPGQPNTEAFFGQGTRLTVV.

The CDR3 bases are TGTGCCAGCACGGAGGGTCCGGCCGGGGAGCTGTTTTTT. This sequence encodes CASTEGPAGELFF. The chain uses TRBV6-5 and TRBJ2-2; tentative D call: TRBD2 (6 bases). Germline CDR1 is MNHEY and CDR2 is SVGAGI. The V end lost 7 bases, the J end lost 6 bases, and 12 bases lay between the germline ends. This CDR3 spans 13 amino acids.

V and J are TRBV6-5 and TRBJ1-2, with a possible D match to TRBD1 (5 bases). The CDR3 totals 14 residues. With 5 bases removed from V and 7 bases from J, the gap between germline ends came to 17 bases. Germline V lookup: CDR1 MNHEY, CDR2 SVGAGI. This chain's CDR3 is CASSLAAGGVGYTF. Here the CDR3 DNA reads TGTGCCAGCAGTCTTGCCGCGGGGGGGGTTGGCTACACCTTC.

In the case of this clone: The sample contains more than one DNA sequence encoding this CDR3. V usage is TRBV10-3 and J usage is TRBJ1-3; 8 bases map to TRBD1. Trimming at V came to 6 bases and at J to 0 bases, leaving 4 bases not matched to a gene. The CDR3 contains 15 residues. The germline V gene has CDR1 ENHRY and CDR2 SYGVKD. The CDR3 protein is CAISGQGSSGNTIYF. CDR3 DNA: TGTGCCATCAGCGGACAGGGAAGCTCTGGAAACACCATATATTTT.

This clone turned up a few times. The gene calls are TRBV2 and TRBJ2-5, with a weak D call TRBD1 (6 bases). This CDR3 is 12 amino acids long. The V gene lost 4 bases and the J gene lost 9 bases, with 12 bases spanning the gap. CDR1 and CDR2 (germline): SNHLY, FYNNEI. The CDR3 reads CASSGTAPAQYF. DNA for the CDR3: TGTGCCAGCAGTGGGACAGCCCCGGCCCAGTACTTC.

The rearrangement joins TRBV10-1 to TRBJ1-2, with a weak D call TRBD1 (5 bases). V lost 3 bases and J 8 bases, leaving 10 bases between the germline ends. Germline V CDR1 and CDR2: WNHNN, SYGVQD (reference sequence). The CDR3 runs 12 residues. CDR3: CASSDGAYGYTF. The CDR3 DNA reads TGCGCCAGCAGTGATGGGGCCTACGGCTACACCTTC.

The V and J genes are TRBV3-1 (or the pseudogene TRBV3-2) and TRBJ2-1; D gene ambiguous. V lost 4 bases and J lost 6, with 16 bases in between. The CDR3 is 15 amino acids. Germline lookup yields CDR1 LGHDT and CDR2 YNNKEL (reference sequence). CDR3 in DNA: TGTGCCAGCAGCCTGGGTATCGGGTTTAGCAATGAGCAGTTCTTC. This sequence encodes CASSLGIGFSNEQFF.

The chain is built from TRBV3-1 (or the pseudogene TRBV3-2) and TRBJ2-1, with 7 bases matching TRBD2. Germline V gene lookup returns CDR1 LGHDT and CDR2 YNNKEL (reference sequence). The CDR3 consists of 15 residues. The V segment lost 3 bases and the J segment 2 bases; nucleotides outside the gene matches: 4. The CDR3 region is CASSHERGPYNEQFF. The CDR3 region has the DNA TGTGCCAGCAGCCACGAGCGGGGACCCTACAATGAGCAGTTCTTC.

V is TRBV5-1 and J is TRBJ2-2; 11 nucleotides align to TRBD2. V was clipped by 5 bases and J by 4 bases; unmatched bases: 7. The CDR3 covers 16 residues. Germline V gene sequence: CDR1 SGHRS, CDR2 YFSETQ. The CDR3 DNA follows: TGCGCCAGCAGACCGCTAGCGGGGGGCCCCACCGGGGAGCTGTTTTTT. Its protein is CASRPLAGGPTGELFF.

CDR3 nucleotides: TGCGCCAGCAGCGCACTAACAGGCGCGGGAAAGGAGCAGTACTTC. Residues: CASSALTGAGKEQYF. The rearrangement links TRBV5-1 to TRBJ2-7; tentatively, D is TRBD2 (6 bases). The CDR3 is made up of 15 amino acids. Trimming shortened V by 4 bases and J by 7 bases, and 21 bases separated the two germline ends. Germline lookup yields CDR1 SGHRS and CDR2 YFSETQ.

The CDR3: CASRVSGGTYEQYF. The DNA for the CDR3 is TGTGCCAGCAGGGTGAGCGGGGGGACCTACGAGCAGTACTTC. This chain connects TRBV7-2 to TRBJ2-7, with 9 nucleotides matching TRBD2. The CDR3 loop spans 14 amino acids. V lost 6 bases to trimming and J lost 2 bases; unmatched junction nucleotides: 5. Germline V gives CDR1 SGHTA, CDR2 FQGNSA.

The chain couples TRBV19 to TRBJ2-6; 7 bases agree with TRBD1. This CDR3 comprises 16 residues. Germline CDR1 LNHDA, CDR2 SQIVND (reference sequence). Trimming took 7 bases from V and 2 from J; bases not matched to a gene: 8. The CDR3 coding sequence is TGTGCCAGTAACGACAGGGTGAACACTGGGGCCAACGTCCTGACTTTC. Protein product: CASNDRVNTGANVLTF.

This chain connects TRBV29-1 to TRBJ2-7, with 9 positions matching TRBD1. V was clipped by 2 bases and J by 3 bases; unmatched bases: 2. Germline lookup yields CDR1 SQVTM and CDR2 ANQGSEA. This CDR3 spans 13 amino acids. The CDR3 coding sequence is TGCAGCGTTGAACAGGGACAGGGCTACGAGCAGTACTTC. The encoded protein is CSVEQGQGYEQYF.

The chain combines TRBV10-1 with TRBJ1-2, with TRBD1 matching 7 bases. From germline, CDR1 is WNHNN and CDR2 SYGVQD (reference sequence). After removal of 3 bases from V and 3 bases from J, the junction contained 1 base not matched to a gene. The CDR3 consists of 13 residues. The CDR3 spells CASSEGGDYGYTF. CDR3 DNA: TGCGCCAGCAGTGAAGGGGGCGACTATGGCTACACCTTC.

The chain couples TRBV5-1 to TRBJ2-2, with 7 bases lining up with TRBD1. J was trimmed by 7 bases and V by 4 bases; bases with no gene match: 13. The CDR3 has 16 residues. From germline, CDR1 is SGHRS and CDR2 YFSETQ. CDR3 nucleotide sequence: TGCGCCAGCAGCAACACGAGGGGGCGAGAGAGCGGGGAGCTGTTTTTT. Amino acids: CASSNTRGRESGELFF.

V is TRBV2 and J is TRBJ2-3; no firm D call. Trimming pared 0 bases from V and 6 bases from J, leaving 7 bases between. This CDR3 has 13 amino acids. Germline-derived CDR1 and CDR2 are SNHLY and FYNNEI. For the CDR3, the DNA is TGTGCCAGCAGTGAAGCGCTTCGGGATACGCAGTATTTT. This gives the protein CASSEALRDTQYF.

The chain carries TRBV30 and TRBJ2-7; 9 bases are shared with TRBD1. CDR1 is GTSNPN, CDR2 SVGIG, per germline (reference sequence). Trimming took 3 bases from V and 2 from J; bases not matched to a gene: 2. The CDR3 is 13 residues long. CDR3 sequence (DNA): TGTGCCTGGAGCAGACAGGGGGCCTACGAGCAGTACTTC. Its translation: CAWSRQGAYEQYF.

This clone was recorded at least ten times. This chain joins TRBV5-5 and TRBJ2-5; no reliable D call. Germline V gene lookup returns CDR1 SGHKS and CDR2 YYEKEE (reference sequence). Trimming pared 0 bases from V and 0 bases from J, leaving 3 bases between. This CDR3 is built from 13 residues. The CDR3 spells CASSLAYQETQYF. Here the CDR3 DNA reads TGTGCCAGCAGCTTGGCCTACCAAGAGACCCAGTACTTC.

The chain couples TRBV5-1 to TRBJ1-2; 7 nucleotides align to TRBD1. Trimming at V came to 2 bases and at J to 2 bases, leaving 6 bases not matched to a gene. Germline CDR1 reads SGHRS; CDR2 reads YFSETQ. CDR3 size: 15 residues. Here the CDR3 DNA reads TGCGCCAGCAGCTTTACCCTGGGACAGAACTATGGCTACACCTTC. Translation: CASSFTLGQNYGYTF.

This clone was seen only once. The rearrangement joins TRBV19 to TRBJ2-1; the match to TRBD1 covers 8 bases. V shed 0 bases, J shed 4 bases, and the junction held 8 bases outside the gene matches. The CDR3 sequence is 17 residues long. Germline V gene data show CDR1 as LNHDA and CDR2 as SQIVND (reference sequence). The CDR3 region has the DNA TGTGCCAGTAGTATAGATATAGGACAGGGAAGTTACAATGAGCAGTTCTTC. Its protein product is CASSIDIGQGSYNEQFF.

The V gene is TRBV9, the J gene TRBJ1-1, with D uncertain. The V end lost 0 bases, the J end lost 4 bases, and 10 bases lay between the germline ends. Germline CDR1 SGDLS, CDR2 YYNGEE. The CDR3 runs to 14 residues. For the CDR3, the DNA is TGTGCCAGCAGCGTAGTTGAGGGCCGCACTGAAGCTTTCTTT. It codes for CASSVVEGRTEAFF.

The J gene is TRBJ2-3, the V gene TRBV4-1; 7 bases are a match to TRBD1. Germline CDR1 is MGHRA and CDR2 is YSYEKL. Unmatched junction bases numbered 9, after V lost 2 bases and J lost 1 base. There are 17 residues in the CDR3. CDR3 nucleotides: TGCGCCAGCAGCCAAAGAACCCCCGGGACAGGCACAGATACGCAGTATTTT. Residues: CASSQRTPGTGTDTQYF.

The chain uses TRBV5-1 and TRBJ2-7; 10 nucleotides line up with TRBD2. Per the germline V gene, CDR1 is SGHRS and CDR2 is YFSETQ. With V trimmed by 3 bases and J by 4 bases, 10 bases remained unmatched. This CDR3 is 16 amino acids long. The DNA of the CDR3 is TGCGCCAGCAGCTCGCCCATAGCGGGGGGCGGGTACGAGCAGTACTTC. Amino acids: CASSSPIAGGGYEQYF.

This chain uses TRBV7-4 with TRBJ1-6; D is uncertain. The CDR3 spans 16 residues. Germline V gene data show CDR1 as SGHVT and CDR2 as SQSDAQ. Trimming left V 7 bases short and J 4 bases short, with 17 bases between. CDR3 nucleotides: TGTGCCAGCATGGAGGCAGCCAGTATTTATAATTCACCCCTCCACTTT. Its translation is CASMEAASIYNSPLHF. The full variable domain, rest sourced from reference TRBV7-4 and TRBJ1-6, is GAGVSQSPRYKVAKRGRDVALRCDSISGHVTLYWYRQTLGQGSEVLTYSQSDAQRDKSGRPSGRFSAERPERSVSTLKIQRTEQGDSAVYLCASMEAASIYNSPLHFGNGTRLTVT.